This T cell receptor (beta chain) was sequenced during a study of blood T cell repertoires in COVID-19. Study summary: The United States, Italy and Spain were the sources of the acute and convalescent COVID-19 samples.

Clones were sequenced by immunoSEQ multiplex PCR, and TCRdb holds only the in-frame ones, with some missing. The sample has some 130,000 clones; around 80% are singletons. CDR1 is MDHEN and CDR2 is SYDVKM in the germline V gene. V was clipped by 4 bases and J by 0 bases; unmatched bases: 3. The CDR3 contains 14 residues. This clonotype was sampled from a man aged 55 to 69 who had recovered from COVID-19. The rearrangement joins TRBV28 to TRBJ2-7; TRBD2 aligns across 7 bases. Sequencing was done on a sample of peripheral blood. CDR3 amino acids: CASSSSGFSYEQYF. The CDR3 DNA follows: TGTGCCAGCAGTTCTAGCGGCTTCTCCTACGAGCAGTACTTC. Full variable domain (rest looked up from reference TRBV28 and TRBJ2-7): DVKVTQSSRYLVKRTGEKVFLECVQDMDHENMFWYRQDPGLGLRLIYFSYDVKMKEKGDIPEGYSVSREKKERFSLILESASTNQTSMYLCASSSSGFSYEQYFGPGTRLTVT.